This section outlines one TCR beta chain sequence together with its context. This sample stems from a study of blood T cell repertoires in COVID-19. Study context: COVID-19 samples collected from the United States, Italy and Spain covered acute and convalescent phases.

Germline CDR1 and CDR2: LNHNV and YYDKDF (reference sequence). Trimming cost V 5 bases and J 6 bases; bases outside gene matches: 3. The CDR3 runs to 12 residues. Here immunoSEQ multiplex PCR was the method, and the copy in TCRdb shows in-frame clones only, minus some. Counted here are some 240,000 clones, 80% to 90% occurring once; the ten biggest clones make up 2.5% to 3.5%. Participants had their cohort set by participant-reported clinical history. Sequencing input: PBMCs or T cells enriched from blood (not recorded which). The chain is built from TRBV15 and TRBJ1-2, with 7 bases that match TRBD1. The receptor was isolated from a woman between 40 and 55 years old who had been exposed to COVID-19. In DNA, the CDR3 is TGTGCCACCAGCGACAGGGCCCATGGCTACACCTTC. Translated, it gives CATSDRAHGYTF.